This T cell receptor beta chain was sequenced during a study of blood T cells in healthy people across ages. Around 10 milliliters of peripheral blood were drawn from each donor. PCR was performed a second time for 7 to 11 cycles using a sample-barcoded 5' primer and a J-beta primer mix. One entry per CDR3 protein, called by TCRdb with MiXCR from the 5' RACE reads. The sample carries approximately 290,000 distinct CDR3 sequences, around 30% recorded once. This clonotype has a handful of counts. The sequenced material came from blood. The clonotype originates from a woman aged 70-85 years in good health.

CDR3 sequence reads: CATLGSGSVGETQYF. In DNA, the CDR3 is TGTGCCACCTTGGGGTCCGGGAGTGTTGGAGAGACCCAGTACTTC. The chain recombines TRBV7-9 with TRBJ2-5, with D possibly matching TRBD2 (6 bases). Germline CDR1 is SEHNR and CDR2 is FQNEAQ (reference sequence). Trimming removed 10 bases at V and 4 bases at J, with 22 bases between. The CDR3 has 15 amino acids.